This T cell receptor (beta chain) was identified during a study of cytomegalovirus exposure and HLA in healthy donors. Despite likely unrecorded immune exposures, the donors were nominally healthy at the time of sampling. With regard to this clone: Antigen: not known.

With 60 Vbeta and 13 Jbeta primers, the PCR was carried out. This table comes from immunoSEQ multiplex PCR, and its TCRdb copy is limited to in-frame clones, with some not included. This repertoire shows more than 200,000 clones, around 85% found once; its top ten account for 1% to 1.5%. General study points: There were a few CMV-associated chains whose specificity for CMV antigens was confirmed in vitro. The classifier reportedly diagnosed cytomegalovirus status with high specificity and sensitivity. 87-base-pair reads could not separate some V segments, including TRBV6-2 and TRBV6-3.

The J segment lost 10 bases and the V segment lost 5 bases, leaving 7 bases of the junction unmatched. This CDR3 has 14 residues. From germline, CDR1 is SGDLS and CDR2 YYNGEE. V and J are TRBV9 and TRBJ2-3; TRBD2 aligns across 13 bases. The sample taken for sequencing was PBMCs. This receptor was obtained from a human donor in good health. Here the CDR3 reads CASSGGTSGAPQYF. CDR3 coding DNA: TGTGCCAGCAGTGGGGGGACTAGCGGGGCTCCGCAGTATTTT. The full variable domain, with the rest looked up from reference TRBV9 and TRBJ2-3, is DSGVTQTPKHLITATGQRVTLRCSPRSGDLSVYWYQQSLDQGLQFLIQYYNGEERAKGNILERFSAQQFPDLHSELNLSSLELGDSALYFCASSGGTSGAPQYFGPGTRLTVL.